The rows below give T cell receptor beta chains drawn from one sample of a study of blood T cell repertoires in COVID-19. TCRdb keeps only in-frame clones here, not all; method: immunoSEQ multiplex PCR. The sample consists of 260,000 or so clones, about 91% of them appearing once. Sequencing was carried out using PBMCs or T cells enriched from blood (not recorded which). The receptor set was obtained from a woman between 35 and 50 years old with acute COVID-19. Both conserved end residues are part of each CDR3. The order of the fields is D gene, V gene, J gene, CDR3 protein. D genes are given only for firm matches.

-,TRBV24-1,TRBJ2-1,CATSDFGPYNEQFF
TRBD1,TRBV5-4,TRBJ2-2,CASSLFPGQGGTGELFF
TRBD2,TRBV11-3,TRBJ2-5,CASSTRTSGAQETQYF
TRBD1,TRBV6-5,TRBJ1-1,CASSYYGQGGTEAFF
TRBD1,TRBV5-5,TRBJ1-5,CASSWDRGQPQHF
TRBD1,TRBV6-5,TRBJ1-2,CASSFLTGTSSGYTF
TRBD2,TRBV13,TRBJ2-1,CASSAAGTRGGEQFF
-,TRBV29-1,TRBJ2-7,CSVGTDGTYEQYF
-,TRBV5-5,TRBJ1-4,CASSLGQATNEKLFF
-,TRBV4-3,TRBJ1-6,CASSQDLGTRNSPLHF
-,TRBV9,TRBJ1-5,CASSVGGGVNQPQHF
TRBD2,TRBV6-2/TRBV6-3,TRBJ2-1,CASSETGLAGEDNEQFF
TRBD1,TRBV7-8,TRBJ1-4,CASSRLQGAGTNEKLFF
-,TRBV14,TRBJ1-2,CASSTLAGVDGYTF
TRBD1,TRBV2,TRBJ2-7,CASSFTPGGEQYF
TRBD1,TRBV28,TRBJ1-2,CASSLGDSYGYTF
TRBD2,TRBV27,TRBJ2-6,CASSSPGLADYSGANVLTF
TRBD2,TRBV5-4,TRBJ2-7,CASSPGTSGYEQYF
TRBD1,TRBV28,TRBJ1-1,CASSSPGQGDGGTEAFF
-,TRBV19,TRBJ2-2,CASSRGASVGRTGELFF
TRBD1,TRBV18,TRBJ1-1,CASSPGTGVAGTEAFF
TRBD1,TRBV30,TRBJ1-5,CAWGETGNNQPQHF
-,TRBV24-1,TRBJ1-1,CATSETNRDITEAFF
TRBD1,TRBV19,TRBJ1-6,CASSIGTGGFSYNSPLHF
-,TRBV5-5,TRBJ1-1,CASSFTYSRGDTEAFF
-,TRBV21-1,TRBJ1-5,CASSKWGVPDQPQHF
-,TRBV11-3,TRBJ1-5,CASSLGWTDQPQHF
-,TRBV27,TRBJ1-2,CASSFGRQRNYGYTF
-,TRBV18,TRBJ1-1,CASSQSADMNTEAFF
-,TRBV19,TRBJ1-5,CASSIEGTHSNQPQHF
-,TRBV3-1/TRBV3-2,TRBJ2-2,CASSPPLRAGELFF
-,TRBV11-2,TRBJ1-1,CASSYTSWGERGTEAFF
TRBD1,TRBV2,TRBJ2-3,CAVRDSSTDTQYF
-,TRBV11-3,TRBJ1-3,CASSPEEGRSGNTIYF
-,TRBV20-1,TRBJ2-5,CSEGRRETQYF
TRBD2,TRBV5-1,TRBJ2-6,CASSISGIPGANVLTF
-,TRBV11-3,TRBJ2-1,CASGRLVAQGDEQFF
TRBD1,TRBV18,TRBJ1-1,CASSHTRTGGETEAFF
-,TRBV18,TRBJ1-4,CASSPGGNEKLFF
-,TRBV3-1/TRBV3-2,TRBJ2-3,CASSHRTRFLGDTQYF
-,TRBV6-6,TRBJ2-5,CASSYGAETQYF
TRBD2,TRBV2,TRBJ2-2,CASSERLAYTGELFF
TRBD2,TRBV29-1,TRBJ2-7,CSVGSGSYEQYF